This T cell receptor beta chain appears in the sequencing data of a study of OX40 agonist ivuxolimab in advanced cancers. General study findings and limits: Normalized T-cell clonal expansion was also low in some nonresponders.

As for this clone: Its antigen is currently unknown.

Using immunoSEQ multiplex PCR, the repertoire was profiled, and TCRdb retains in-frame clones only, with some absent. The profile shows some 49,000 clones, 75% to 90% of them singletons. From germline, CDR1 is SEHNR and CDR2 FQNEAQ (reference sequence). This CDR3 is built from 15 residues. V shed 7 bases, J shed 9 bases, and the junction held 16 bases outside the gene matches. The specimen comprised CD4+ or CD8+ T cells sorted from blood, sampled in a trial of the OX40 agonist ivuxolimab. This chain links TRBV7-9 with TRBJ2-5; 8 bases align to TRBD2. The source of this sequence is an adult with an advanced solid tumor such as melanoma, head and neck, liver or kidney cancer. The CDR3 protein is CASNERVAGPGAQYF. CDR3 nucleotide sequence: TGTGCCAGCAACGAACGAGTAGCGGGGCCGGGGGCCCAGTACTTC.